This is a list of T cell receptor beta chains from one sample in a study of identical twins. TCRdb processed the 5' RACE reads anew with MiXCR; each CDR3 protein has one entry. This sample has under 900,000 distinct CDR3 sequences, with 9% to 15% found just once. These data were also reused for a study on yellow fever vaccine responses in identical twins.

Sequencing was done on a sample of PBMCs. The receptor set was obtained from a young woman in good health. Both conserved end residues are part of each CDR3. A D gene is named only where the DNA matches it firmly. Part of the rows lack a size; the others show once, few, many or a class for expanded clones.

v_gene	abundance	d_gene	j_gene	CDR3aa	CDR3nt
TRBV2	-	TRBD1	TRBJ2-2	CASSAPPGQKNTGELFF	TGTGCCAGCAGTGCCCCTCCGGGACAGAAAAACACCGGGGAGCTGTTTTTT
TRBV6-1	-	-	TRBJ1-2	CASREDDRSF	TGTGCCAGCAGGGAAGACGACAGGAGCTTC
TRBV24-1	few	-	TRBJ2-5	CATSAPTGTQETQYF	TGTGCCACCAGTGCCCCAACAGGGACCCAAGAGACCCAGTACTTC
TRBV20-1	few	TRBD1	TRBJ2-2	CSARGDRVNTGELFF	TGCAGTGCTAGGGGGGACAGGGTCAACACCGGGGAGCTGTTTTTT
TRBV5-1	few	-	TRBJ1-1	CASTLGGVQGTEAFF	TGCGCCAGCACCCTAGGGGGGGTTCAAGGCACTGAAGCTTTCTTT
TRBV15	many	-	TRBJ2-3	CATSSFGEGETDTQYF	TGTGCCACCAGCAGTTTTGGGGAGGGGGAGACAGATACGCAGTATTTT
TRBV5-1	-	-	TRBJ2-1	CASSSVGISDSDNEQFF	TGCGCCAGCAGCTCCGTTGGGATCTCGGACTCCGACAATGAGCAGTTCTTC
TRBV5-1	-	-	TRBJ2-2	CASSLGEGGTGELFF	TGCGCCAGCAGCTTGGGCGAGGGTGGCACCGGGGAGCTGTTTTTT
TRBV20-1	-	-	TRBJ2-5	CSARGWQGTETQYF	TGCAGTGCTAGAGGTTGGCAGGGCACAGAGACCCAGTACTTC
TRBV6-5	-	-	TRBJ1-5	CASSSNSRQPQHF	TGTGCCAGCAGTTCGAACTCCCGGCAGCCCCAGCATTTT
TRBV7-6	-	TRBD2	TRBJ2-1	CASRRGGAGGGNEQFF	TGTGCCAGCAGACGCGGCGGGGCGGGAGGGGGCAATGAGCAGTTCTTC
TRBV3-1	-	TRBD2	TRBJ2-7	CASSQEGRGRYEQYF	TGTGCCAGCAGCCAAGAGGGGAGGGGCCGATACGAGCAGTACTTC
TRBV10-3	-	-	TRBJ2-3	CAISEVIRGTDTQYF	TGTGCCATCAGTGAGGTAATACGTGGCACAGATACGCAGTATTTT
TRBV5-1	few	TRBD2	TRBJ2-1	CASRRREGSYNEQFF	TGCGCCAGCAGAAGGCGGGAGGGCAGTTACAATGAGCAGTTCTTC
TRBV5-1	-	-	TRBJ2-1	CASSLAAQEQFF	TGCGCCAGCAGCTTGGCTGCCCAAGAGCAGTTCTTC
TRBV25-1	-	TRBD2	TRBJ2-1	CASSSGTGGPYNEQFF	TGTGCCAGCAGTTCAGGGACGGGGGGACCTTACAATGAGCAGTTCTTC
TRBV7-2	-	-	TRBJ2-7	CASSPIPSRSYEQYF	TGTGCCAGCAGCCCTATCCCCTCCCGCTCCTACGAGCAGTACTTC
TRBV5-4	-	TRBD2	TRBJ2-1	CASSLISSGRALSYNEQFF	TGTGCCAGCAGCTTGATTTCTAGCGGGAGGGCCTTGTCCTACAATGAGCAGTTCTTC
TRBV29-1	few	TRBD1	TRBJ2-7	CSVEKGADYEQYF	TGCAGCGTTGAAAAGGGGGCGGACTACGAGCAGTACTTC
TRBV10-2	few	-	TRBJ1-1	CASSESRREAFF	TGCGCCAGCAGTGAGTCGCGGAGGGAAGCTTTCTTT
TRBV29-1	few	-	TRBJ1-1	CSATQGEAFF	TGCAGCGCCACACAGGGTGAAGCTTTCTTT
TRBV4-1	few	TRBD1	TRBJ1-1	CASSQGDRAFGAFF	TGCGCCAGCAGCCAAGGGGACAGGGCGTTTGGAGCTTTCTTT
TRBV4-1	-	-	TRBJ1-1	CASSRKGGSEAFF	TGCGCCAGCAGCCGGAAGGGAGGTTCTGAAGCTTTCTTT
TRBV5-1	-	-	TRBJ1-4	CASSLGPANEKLFF	TGCGCCAGCAGCTTGGGACCGGCAAATGAAAAACTGTTTTTT
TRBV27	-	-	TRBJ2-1	CASTSRPTVRTAYNEQFF	TGTGCCAGCACTTCACGTCCCACAGTCCGAACAGCCTACAATGAGCAGTTCTTC
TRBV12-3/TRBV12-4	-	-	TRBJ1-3	CASNARDTYSGNTIYF	TGTGCCAGCAACGCTCGGGACACGTACTCTGGAAACACCATATATTTT
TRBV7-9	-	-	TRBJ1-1	CASSLAPLTAFF	TGTGCCAGCAGCTTAGCCCCCCTTACGGCTTTCTTT
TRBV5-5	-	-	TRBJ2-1	CASSLALPGTFGDNEQFF	TGTGCCAGCAGCTTGGCCCTACCCGGGACCTTCGGGGACAATGAGCAGTTCTTC
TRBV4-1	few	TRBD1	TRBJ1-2	CASSHPPQGNGVGYTF	TGCGCCAGCAGCCATCCCCCACAGGGGAATGGAGTCGGCTACACCTTC
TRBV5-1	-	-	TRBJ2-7	CASSVNGAGEQYF	TGCGCCAGCAGCGTTAATGGGGCTGGCGAGCAGTACTTC
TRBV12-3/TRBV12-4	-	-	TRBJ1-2	CASSSDLYGYTF	TGTGCCAGCAGTTCCGACCTCTATGGCTACACCTTC
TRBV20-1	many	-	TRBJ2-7	CSASGGASYEQYF	TGCAGTGCTAGCGGTGGGGCCTCCTACGAGCAGTACTTC
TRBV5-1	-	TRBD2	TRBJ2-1	CASSFFLGSGGGYNEQFF	TGCGCCAGCAGCTTTTTCCTTGGGAGCGGGGGAGGTTACAATGAGCAGTTCTTC
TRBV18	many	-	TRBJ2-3	CASSPGLADTQYF	TGTGCCAGCTCACCAGGGTTGGCAGATACGCAGTATTTT
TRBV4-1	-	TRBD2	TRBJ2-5	CASASGTSTRETQYF	TGCGCCAGCGCCAGCGGGACCTCAACCCGGGAGACCCAGTACTTC
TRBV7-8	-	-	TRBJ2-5	CASSPGLPQETQYF	TGTGCCAGCAGTCCAGGGCTCCCGCAAGAGACCCAGTACTTC
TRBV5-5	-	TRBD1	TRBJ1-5	CASSLVTGGQPQHF	TGTGCCAGCAGCTTGGTCACAGGGGGTCAGCCCCAGCATTTT
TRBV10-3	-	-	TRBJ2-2	CAIKDFPNTGELFF	TGTGCCATCAAGGACTTCCCGAACACCGGGGAGCTGTTTTTT
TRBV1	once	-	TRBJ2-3	CTSSQRARTDTQYF	TGCACCAGCAGCCAAAGGGCGCGAACAGATACGCAGTATTTT
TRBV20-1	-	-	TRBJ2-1	CSARDPRGYYNEQFF	TGCAGTGCTAGAGATCCGAGGGGATACTACAATGAGCAGTTCTTC
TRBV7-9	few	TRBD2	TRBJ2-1	CASSPTSGRVSYNEQFF	TGTGCCAGCAGCCCGACTAGCGGGAGGGTTTCCTACAATGAGCAGTTCTTC
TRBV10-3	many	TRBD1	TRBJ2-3	CAISAGGGTDTQYF	TGTGCCATCAGCGCAGGGGGCGGCACAGATACGCAGTATTTT
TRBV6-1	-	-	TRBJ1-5	CASSDRVRPQHF	TGTGCCAGCAGTGACAGGGTTAGGCCCCAGCATTTT
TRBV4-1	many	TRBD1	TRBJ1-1	CASSQKGTGTGLGNTEAFF	TGCGCCAGCAGCCAAAAAGGGACCGGGACAGGGTTGGGGAACACTGAAGCTTTCTTT
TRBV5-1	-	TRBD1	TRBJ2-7	CASSLVRRGLDEQYF	TGCGCCAGCAGCTTGGTTCGCAGGGGGCTTGACGAGCAGTACTTC
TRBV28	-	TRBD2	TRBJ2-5	CASSYRTSGKETQYF	TGTGCCAGCAGTTATCGGACTAGCGGGAAAGAGACCCAGTACTTC
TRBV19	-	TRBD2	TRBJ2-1	CASTTSSSGREQFF	TGTGCCAGTACTACTAGCAGTAGCGGGAGAGAGCAGTTCTTC
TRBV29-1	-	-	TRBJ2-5	CSVDSGDLETQYF	TGCAGCGTTGACTCGGGCGACTTAGAGACCCAGTACTTC
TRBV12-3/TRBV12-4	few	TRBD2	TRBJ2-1	CASSGTSAGEQFF	TGTGCCAGCAGTGGGACTAGCGCCGGTGAGCAGTTCTTC
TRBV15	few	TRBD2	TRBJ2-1	CATCQGLGVWNEQFF	TGTGCCACCTGTCAGGGACTAGGGGTTTGGAATGAGCAGTTCTTC
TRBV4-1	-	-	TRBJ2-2	CASSQEGGGRANTGELFF	TGCGCCAGCAGCCAAGAGGGCGGGGGCCGCGCGAACACCGGGGAGCTGTTTTTT